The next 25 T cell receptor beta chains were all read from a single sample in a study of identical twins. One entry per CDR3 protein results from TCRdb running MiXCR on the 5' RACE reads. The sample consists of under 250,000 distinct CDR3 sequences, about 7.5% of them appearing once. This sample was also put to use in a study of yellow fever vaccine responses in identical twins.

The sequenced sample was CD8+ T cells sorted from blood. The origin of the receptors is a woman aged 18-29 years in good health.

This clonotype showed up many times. The CDR3 sequence is CASSLAAGGTDTQYF. The CDR3 bases are TGTGCCAGCAGCTTGGCGGCAGGGGGCACAGATACGCAGTATTTT. The chain carries TRBV5-5 and TRBJ2-3; a weak D match, TRBD1 (6 bases). CDR1 is SGHKS and CDR2 is YYEKEE in the germline V gene (reference sequence). The CDR3 loop spans 15 amino acids. The V end lost 0 bases, the J end lost 1 base, and 9 bases lay between the germline ends.

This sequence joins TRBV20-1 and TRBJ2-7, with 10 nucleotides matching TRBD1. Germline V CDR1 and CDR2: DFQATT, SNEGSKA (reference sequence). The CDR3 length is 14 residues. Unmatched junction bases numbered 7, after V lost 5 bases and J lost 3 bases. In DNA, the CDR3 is TGCAGTGCTCGAGGGACAGGGGAGTTCTACGAGCAGTACGTC. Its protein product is CSARGTGEFYEQYV.

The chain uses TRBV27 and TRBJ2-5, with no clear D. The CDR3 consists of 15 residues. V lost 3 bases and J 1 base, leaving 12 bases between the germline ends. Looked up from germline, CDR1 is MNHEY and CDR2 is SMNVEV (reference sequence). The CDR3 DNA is TGTGCCAGCAGTTTTCTAGGTGCGGTCCAAGAGACCCAGTACTTC. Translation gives CASSFLGAVQETQYF.

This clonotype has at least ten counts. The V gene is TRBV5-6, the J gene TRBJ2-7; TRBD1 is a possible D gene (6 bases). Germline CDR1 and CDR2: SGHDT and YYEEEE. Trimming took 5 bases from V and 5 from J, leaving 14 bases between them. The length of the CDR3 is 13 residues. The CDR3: CASSSYRTDEQYF. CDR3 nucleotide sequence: TGTGCCAGCAGTTCCTACCGGACAGACGAGCAGTACTTC.

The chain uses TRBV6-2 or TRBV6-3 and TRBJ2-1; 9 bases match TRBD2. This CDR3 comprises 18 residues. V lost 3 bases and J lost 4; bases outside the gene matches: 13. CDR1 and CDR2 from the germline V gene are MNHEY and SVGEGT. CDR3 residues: CASSYGRGGYLGYNEQFF. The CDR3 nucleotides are TGTGCCAGCAGTTATGGGCGGGGGGGCTATTTGGGGTACAATGAGCAGTTCTTC.

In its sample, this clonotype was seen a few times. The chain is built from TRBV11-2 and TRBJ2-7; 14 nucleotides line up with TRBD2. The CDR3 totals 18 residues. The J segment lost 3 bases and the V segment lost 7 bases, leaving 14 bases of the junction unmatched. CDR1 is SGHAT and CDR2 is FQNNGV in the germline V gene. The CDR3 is CASTKTGLAGERDYEQYF. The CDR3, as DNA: TGTGCCAGCACCAAAACGGGACTAGCGGGAGAGAGGGACTACGAGCAGTACTTC.

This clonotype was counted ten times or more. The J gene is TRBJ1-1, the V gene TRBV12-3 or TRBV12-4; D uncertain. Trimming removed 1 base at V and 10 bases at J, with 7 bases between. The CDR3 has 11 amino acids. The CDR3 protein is CASSLGPGAFF. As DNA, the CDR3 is TGTGCCAGCAGTTTAGGCCCTGGAGCTTTCTTT.

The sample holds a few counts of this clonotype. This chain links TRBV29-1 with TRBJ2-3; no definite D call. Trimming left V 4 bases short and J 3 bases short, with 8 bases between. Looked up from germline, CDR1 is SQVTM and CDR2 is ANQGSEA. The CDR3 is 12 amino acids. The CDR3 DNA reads TGCAGCGTTGTTCTGGGAACAGATACGCAGTATTTT. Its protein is CSVVLGTDTQYF.

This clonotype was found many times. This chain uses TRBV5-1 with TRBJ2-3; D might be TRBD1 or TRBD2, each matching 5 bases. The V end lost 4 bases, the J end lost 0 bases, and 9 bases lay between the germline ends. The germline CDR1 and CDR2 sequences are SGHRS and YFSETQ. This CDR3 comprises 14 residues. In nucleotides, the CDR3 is TGCGCCAGCAGCCCCTGGGGGAGCACAGATACGCAGTATTTT. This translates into CASSPWGSTDTQYF.

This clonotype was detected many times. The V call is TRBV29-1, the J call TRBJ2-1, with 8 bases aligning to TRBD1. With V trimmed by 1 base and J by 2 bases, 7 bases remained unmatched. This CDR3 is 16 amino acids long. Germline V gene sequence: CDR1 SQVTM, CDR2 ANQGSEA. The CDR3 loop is CSVEGGRGLTYNEQFF. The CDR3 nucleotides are TGCAGCGTTGAAGGGGGCAGGGGGCTAACCTACAATGAGCAGTTCTTC.

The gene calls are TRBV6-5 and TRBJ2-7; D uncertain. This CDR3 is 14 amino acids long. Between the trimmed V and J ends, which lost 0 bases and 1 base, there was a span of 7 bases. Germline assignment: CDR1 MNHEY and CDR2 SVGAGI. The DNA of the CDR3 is TGTGCCAGCAGTTACTCGCCAGATTCCTACGAGCAGTACGTC. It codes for CASSYSPDSYEQYV.

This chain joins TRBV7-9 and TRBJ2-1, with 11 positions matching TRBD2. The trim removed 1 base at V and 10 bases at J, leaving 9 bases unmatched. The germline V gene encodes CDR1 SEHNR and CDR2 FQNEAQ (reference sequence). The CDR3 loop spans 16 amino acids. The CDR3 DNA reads TGTGCCAGCAGCTTAGGACTAGCGGGGTCGGGGATGGAGCAGTTCTTC. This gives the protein CASSLGLAGSGMEQFF.

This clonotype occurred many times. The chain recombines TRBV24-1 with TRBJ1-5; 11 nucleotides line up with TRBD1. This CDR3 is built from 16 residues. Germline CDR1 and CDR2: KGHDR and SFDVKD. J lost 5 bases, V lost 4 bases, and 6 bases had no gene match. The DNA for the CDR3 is TGTGCCACCAGTGAGTCCGGACAGGGGGCTTATCAGCCCCAGCATTTT. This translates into CATSESGQGAYQPQHF.

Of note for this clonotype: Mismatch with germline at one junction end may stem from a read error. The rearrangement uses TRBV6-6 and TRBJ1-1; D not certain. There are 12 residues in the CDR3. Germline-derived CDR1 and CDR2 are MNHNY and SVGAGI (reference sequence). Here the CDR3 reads CASSYSNSEAFF. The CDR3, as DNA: TGTGCCAGCAGTTACTCGAACAGTGAAGCTTTCTTT.

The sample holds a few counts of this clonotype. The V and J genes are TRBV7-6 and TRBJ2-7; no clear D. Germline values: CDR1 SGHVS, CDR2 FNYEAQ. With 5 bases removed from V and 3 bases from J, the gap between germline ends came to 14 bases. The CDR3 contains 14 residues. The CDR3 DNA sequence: TGTGCCAGCAGCGCTGGGAAGACCCGCTACGAGCAGTACTTC. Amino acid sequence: CASSAGKTRYEQYF.

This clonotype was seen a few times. CDR3 sequence: CASSLSRVGNTEAFF. DNA of the CDR3: TGTGCCAGCAGCTTGTCAAGGGTTGGGAACACTGAAGCTTTCTTT. V gene TRBV5-6 combines with J gene TRBJ1-1; D gene uncertain. The CDR3 extends over 15 amino acids. Germline V gives CDR1 SGHDT, CDR2 YYEEEE. V was pared by 1 base and J by 1 base, with 11 bases between.

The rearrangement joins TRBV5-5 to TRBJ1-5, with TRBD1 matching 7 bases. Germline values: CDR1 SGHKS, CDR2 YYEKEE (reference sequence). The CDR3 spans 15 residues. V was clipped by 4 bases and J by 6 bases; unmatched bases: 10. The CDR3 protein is CASSVSTGDGQPQHF. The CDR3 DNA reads TGTGCCAGCAGCGTTTCCACAGGGGACGGTCAGCCCCAGCATTTT.

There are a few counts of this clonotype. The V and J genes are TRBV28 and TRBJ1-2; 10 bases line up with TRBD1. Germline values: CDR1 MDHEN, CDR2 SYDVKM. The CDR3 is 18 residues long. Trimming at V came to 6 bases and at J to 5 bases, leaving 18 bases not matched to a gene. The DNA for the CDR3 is TGTGCCAGCAGCCCTATGGCGTACCTTGACAGGGGGCGATATGGCTACACCTTC. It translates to CASSPMAYLDRGRYGYTF.

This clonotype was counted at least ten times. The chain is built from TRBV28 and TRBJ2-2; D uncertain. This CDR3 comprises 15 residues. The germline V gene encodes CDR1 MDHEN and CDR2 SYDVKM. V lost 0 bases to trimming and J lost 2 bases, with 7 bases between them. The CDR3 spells CASSLWHSNTGELFF. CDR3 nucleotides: TGTGCCAGCAGTTTATGGCACTCCAACACCGGGGAGCTGTTTTTT.

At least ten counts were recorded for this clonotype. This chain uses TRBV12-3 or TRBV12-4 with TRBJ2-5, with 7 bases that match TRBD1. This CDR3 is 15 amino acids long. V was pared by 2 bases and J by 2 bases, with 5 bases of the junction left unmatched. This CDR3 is CASSLLGTEQETQYF. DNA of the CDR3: TGTGCCAGCAGTTTACTCGGGACAGAGCAAGAGACCCAGTACTTC.

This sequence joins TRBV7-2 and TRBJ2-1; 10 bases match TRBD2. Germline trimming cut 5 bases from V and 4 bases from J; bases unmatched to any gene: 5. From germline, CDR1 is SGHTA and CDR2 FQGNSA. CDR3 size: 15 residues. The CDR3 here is CASSLGLALYNEQFF. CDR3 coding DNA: TGTGCCAGCAGCCTGGGACTAGCGCTTTACAATGAGCAGTTCTTC. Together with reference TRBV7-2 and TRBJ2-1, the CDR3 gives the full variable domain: GAGVSQSPSNKVTEKGKDVELRCDPISGHTALYWYRQSLGQGLEFLIYFQGNSAPDKSGLPSDRFSAERTGGSVSTLTIQRTQQEDSAVYLCASSLGLALYNEQFFGPGTRLTVL.

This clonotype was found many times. As DNA, the CDR3 is TGTGCCAGCAGTGAAGGTCCGGGAATGGAGGAGACCCAGTACTTC. This codes for CASSEGPGMEETQYF. The genes are TRBV2 and TRBJ2-5; D perhaps matches TRBD2 (5 bases). The germline CDR1 and CDR2 sequences are SNHLY and FYNNEI. The CDR3 is made up of 15 amino acids. The V and J ends lost 1 base and 5 bases respectively, with 14 bases between them.

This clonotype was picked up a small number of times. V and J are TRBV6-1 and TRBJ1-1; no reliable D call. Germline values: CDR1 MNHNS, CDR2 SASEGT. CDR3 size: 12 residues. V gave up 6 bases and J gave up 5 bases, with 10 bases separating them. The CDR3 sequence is CASRTYGTEAFF. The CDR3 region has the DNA TGTGCCAGCAGAACATATGGGACTGAAGCTTTCTTT.

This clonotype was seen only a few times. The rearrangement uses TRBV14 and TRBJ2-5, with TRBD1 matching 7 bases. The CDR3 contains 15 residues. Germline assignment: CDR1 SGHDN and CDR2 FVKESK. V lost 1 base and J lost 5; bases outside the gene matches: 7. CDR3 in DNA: TGTGCCAGCAGCCAAGCACAGGGGCCTACCGAGACCCAGTACTTC. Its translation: CASSQAQGPTETQYF.

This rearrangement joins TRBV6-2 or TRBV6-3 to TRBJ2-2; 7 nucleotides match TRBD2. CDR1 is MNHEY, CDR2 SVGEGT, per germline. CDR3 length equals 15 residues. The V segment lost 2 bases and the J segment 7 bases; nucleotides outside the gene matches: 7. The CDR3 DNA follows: TGTGCCAGCAGTTACAGAAGCGGGGATTACGGGGAGCTGTTTTTT. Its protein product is CASSYRSGDYGELFF.